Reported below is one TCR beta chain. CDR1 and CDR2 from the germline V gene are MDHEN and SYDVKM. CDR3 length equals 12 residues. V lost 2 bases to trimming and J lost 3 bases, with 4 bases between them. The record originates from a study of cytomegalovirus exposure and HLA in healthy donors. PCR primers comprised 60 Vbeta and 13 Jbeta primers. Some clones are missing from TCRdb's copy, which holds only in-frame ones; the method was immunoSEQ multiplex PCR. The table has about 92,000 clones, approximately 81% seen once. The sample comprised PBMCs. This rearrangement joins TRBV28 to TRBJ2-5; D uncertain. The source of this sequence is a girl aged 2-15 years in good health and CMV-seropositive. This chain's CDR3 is CASSLVKETQYF. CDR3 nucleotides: TGTGCCAGCAGTTTAGTAAAAGAGACCCAGTACTTC. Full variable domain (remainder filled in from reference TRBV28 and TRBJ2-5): DVKVTQSSRYLVKRTGEKVFLECVQDMDHENMFWYRQDPGLGLRLIYFSYDVKMKEKGDIPEGYSVSREKKERFSLILESASTNQTSMYLCASSLVKETQYFGPGTRLLVL.